This TCR beta chain was sequenced in a study of blood T cells in healthy people across ages. Study as a whole: There was about one barcoded beta molecule captured by template switching per two T cells. Whole-study findings and limits: A roughly linear age-dependent decrease characterized TCR beta diversity per million T cells. Conclusively comparing naive with antigen-experienced cells was impossible with unsorted PBMCs.

Together with a sample-barcoded 5' primer, a J-beta primer mix was included in a second PCR lasting roughly 6 to 12 cycles. TCRdb called the 5' RACE reads again in MiXCR, with one record for every CDR3 protein. The table records approximately 850,000 distinct CDR3 sequences, under 45% of them present only once. A note on this clonotype: The antigen remains unidentified. A junction boundary mismatches the germline segment, possibly from a read error.

Sample donors were healthy Caucasian individuals that came from Russia, aged 6 to 90. This CDR3 region has 11 residues. The sequencing input was blood. The chain has TRBV12-3 or TRBV12-4 and TRBJ2-3, with a possible D match to TRBD2 (5 bases). The clonotype comes from a man between 60 and 75 years old in good health. The CDR3 protein is CGSGGLDTQYF. CDR3 bases: TGTGGCAGCGGCGGCCTAGACACGCAGTATTTT.